This T cell receptor (beta chain) was obtained from a study of OX40 agonist ivuxolimab in advanced cancers. About the research overall: Patients treated during dose escalation were battling hepatocellular carcinoma, melanoma, renal cell or head and neck cancer. Partial responses, seen in three patients, involved one hepatocellular carcinoma and two cutaneous melanomas.

Any history of autoimmune disease or systemic immunosuppression disqualified patients. Libraries were prepared by immunoSEQ multiplex PCR; TCRdb keeps only in-frame clonotypes and omits some of them. In the table there are fewer than 140,000 clones, about nine tenths of which are singletons. The source of this sequence is an adult with an advanced solid tumor such as melanoma, head and neck, liver or kidney cancer. The material sequenced was CD4+ or CD8+ T cells sorted from blood, taken in a trial of the OX40 agonist ivuxolimab.

CDR3 DNA sequence: TGTGCCACCATGGACGTGGGCAGTTTGATAGATGAAGCTTTCTTT. It yields the protein CATMDVGSLIDEAFF. The gene calls are TRBV6-5 and TRBJ1-1; no clear D gene. The V end lost 10 bases, the J end lost 7 bases, and 25 bases lay between the germline ends. Germline assignment: CDR1 MNHEY and CDR2 SVGAGI. The CDR3 has 15 residues.